This T cell receptor beta chain originates from a study of blood T cell repertoires in COVID-19. Study-level information: There were acute and convalescent COVID-19 samples, and they came from the United States, Italy and Spain. T cells, B-cell-depleted T cells, or PBMCs supplied cDNA or gDNA.

Those enrolled, adults aged roughly 18 to 89 years, came from about 24 US areas. In germline, CDR1 is LNHDA, CDR2 SQIVND (reference sequence). The CDR3 length is 13 residues. The V segment lost 7 bases and the J segment 5 bases; nucleotides outside the gene matches: 5. Profiling relied on immunoSEQ multiplex PCR, and the TCRdb table lists in-frame clones only, not all of them. The sample lists around 190,000 clones, roughly 86% occurring once. The receptor's source is a man between 18 and 29 years old with acute COVID-19. The chain joins TRBV19 to TRBJ1-2; 9 nucleotides line up with TRBD1. The specimen sequenced was PBMCs or T cells enriched from blood (not recorded which). As DNA, the CDR3 is TGTGCCAGTACGACAGGGGGGAGGTATGGCTACACCTTC. It is translated as CASTTGGRYGYTF.